A selection of T cell receptor beta chains follows, all from one sample in a study of T cells after yellow fever vaccination. TCRdb processed the 5' RACE reads anew with MiXCR; each CDR3 protein has one entry. The sample yields 300,000 to 350,000 distinct CDR3 sequences, 3.5% to 4.5% seen once. Sample: PBMCs, taken 5 days after the yellow fever booster vaccination. The receptors were gathered from a man younger than 35 who received the YFV17D yellow fever vaccine. Both conserved end residues are part of each CDR3. Fields, in order: CDR3 length, D gene, J gene, clone size, V gene, CDR3 DNA, CDR3 protein. The D gene is left open where the match is weak. Only some rows state a clone size, as once, few, many or a class for expanded clones.

CDR3 length: 18; D gene: TRBD1; J gene: TRBJ1-6; clone size: -; V gene: TRBV12-3/TRBV12-4; CDR3 DNA: TGTGCCAGCAGTTGGGCCGGGACAGGGATGTCTGCAGATTCACCCCTCCACTTT; CDR3 protein: CASSWAGTGMSADSPLHF
CDR3 length: 14; D gene: -; J gene: TRBJ2-2; clone size: few; V gene: TRBV5-5; CDR3 DNA: TGTGCCAGCATCCATCTGGGGACGGCCGGGGAGCTGTTTTTT; CDR3 protein: CASIHLGTAGELFF
CDR3 length: 15; D gene: -; J gene: TRBJ1-5; clone size: -; V gene: TRBV18; CDR3 DNA: TGTGCCAGCTCACAGGGAGACCTTGGCAATCAGCCCCAGCATTTT; CDR3 protein: CASSQGDLGNQPQHF
CDR3 length: 15; D gene: -; J gene: TRBJ2-6; clone size: -; V gene: TRBV20-1; CDR3 DNA: TGCAGTGCTAGAGCGGACAACTCTGGGGCCAACGTCCTGACTTTC; CDR3 protein: CSARADNSGANVLTF
CDR3 length: 15; D gene: TRBD2; J gene: TRBJ2-5; clone size: many; V gene: TRBV6-5; CDR3 DNA: TGTGCCAGCAGTTACTTGGGGGGGGTCCAAGAGACCCAGTACTTC; CDR3 protein: CASSYLGGVQETQYF
CDR3 length: 15; D gene: -; J gene: TRBJ2-3; clone size: many; V gene: TRBV29-1; CDR3 DNA: TGCAGCGTCCCAAACACCGGTTCTAGCACAGATACGCAGTATTTT; CDR3 protein: CSVPNTGSSTDTQYF
CDR3 length: 13; D gene: -; J gene: TRBJ2-3; clone size: many; V gene: TRBV18; CDR3 DNA: TGTGCCAGCTCACCACAGGGCCCAGATACGCAGTATTTT; CDR3 protein: CASSPQGPDTQYF
CDR3 length: 14; D gene: -; J gene: TRBJ1-6; clone size: -; V gene: TRBV6-2/TRBV6-3; CDR3 DNA: TGTGCCAGCAAAGAGGACAGTCATAATTCACCCCTCCACTTT; CDR3 protein: CASKEDSHNSPLHF
CDR3 length: 15; D gene: -; J gene: TRBJ2-1; clone size: many; V gene: TRBV5-1; CDR3 DNA: TGCGCCAGCAGCTTGGACCACCCACGCTCCAATGAGCAGTTCTTC; CDR3 protein: CASSLDHPRSNEQFF
CDR3 length: 16; D gene: TRBD1; J gene: TRBJ1-5; clone size: few; V gene: TRBV7-2; CDR3 DNA: TGTGCCAGCAGCTTATTCGCGGCAGGGGGCGTTCAGCCCCAGCATTTT; CDR3 protein: CASSLFAAGGVQPQHF
CDR3 length: 17; D gene: -; J gene: TRBJ1-5; clone size: -; V gene: TRBV7-8; CDR3 DNA: TGTGCCAGCAGCTTAGCGCGGGCCGGGGGTTTGAATCAGCCCCAGCATTTT; CDR3 protein: CASSLARAGGLNQPQHF
CDR3 length: 14; D gene: TRBD2; J gene: TRBJ2-3; clone size: few; V gene: TRBV2; CDR3 DNA: TGTGCCAGCGGGAAGGTAGCGGGTACAGATACGCAGTATTTT; CDR3 protein: CASGKVAGTDTQYF
CDR3 length: 13; D gene: -; J gene: TRBJ2-1; clone size: few; V gene: TRBV28; CDR3 DNA: TGTGCCAGCAGTCAGCCCTCGGTCAATGAGCAGTTCTTC; CDR3 protein: CASSQPSVNEQFF
CDR3 length: 13; D gene: TRBD2; J gene: TRBJ2-1; clone size: many; V gene: TRBV27; CDR3 DNA: TGTGCCAGCAGTTTTGGGACTAGCAATGAGCAGTTCTTC; CDR3 protein: CASSFGTSNEQFF
CDR3 length: 14; D gene: -; J gene: TRBJ1-5; clone size: -; V gene: TRBV5-1; CDR3 DNA: TGCGCCAGCAGTGAGACATCCGGCAATCAGCCCCAGCATTTT; CDR3 protein: CASSETSGNQPQHF
CDR3 length: 13; D gene: -; J gene: TRBJ1-1; clone size: many; V gene: TRBV5-1; CDR3 DNA: TGCGCCAGCAGGGAGGTCGTAGAGACTGAAGCTTTCTTT; CDR3 protein: CASREVVETEAFF
CDR3 length: 15; D gene: -; J gene: TRBJ2-3; clone size: many; V gene: TRBV11-2; CDR3 DNA: TGTGCCAGCAGCTTCGGCCTTGCCTTCACAGATACGCAGTATTTT; CDR3 protein: CASSFGLAFTDTQYF
CDR3 length: 14; D gene: -; J gene: TRBJ2-1; clone size: many; V gene: TRBV15; CDR3 DNA: TGTGCCACCAGCAGAGCTGCGTCAGTCGATGAGCAGTTCTTC; CDR3 protein: CATSRAASVDEQFF
CDR3 length: 15; D gene: -; J gene: TRBJ2-7; clone size: few; V gene: TRBV10-3; CDR3 DNA: TGTGCCGTAACCGACATCCAGGGGGGATCCTACGAGCAGTACTTC; CDR3 protein: CAVTDIQGGSYEQYF
CDR3 length: 12; D gene: -; J gene: TRBJ2-7; clone size: -; V gene: TRBV7-2; CDR3 DNA: TGTGCCAGCAGCCCAGGGTATTACGAGCAGTACTTC; CDR3 protein: CASSPGYYEQYF
CDR3 length: 14; D gene: TRBD1; J gene: TRBJ1-2; clone size: -; V gene: TRBV5-1; CDR3 DNA: TGCGCCAGCAGCTTGACAGGGGAAGACTATGGCTACACCTTC; CDR3 protein: CASSLTGEDYGYTF
CDR3 length: 15; D gene: -; J gene: TRBJ2-3; clone size: -; V gene: TRBV9; CDR3 DNA: TGTGCCAGCAGCGTAGGCATGTCTGGCACAGATACGCAGTATTTT; CDR3 protein: CASSVGMSGTDTQYF
CDR3 length: 16; D gene: -; J gene: TRBJ1-3; clone size: few; V gene: TRBV11-3; CDR3 DNA: TGTGCCAGCAGCTTAGGGGGCAGCGAGAATGGAAACACCATATATTTT; CDR3 protein: CASSLGGSENGNTIYF
CDR3 length: 15; D gene: -; J gene: TRBJ2-5; clone size: many; V gene: TRBV24-1; CDR3 DNA: TGTGCCACCAGTGACGCTTCACAGGGTAAAGAGACCCAGTACTTC; CDR3 protein: CATSDASQGKETQYF
CDR3 length: 17; D gene: -; J gene: TRBJ2-3; clone size: -; V gene: TRBV7-2; CDR3 DNA: TGTGCCAGCAGCTTAGACCGCCCCATCATAACCACAGATACGCAGTATTTT; CDR3 protein: CASSLDRPIITTDTQYF
CDR3 length: 15; D gene: -; J gene: TRBJ2-7; clone size: few; V gene: TRBV4-1; CDR3 DNA: TGCGCCAGCAGCCGTCGGGAAGGGGCGTCCTACGAGCAGTACTTC; CDR3 protein: CASSRREGASYEQYF
CDR3 length: 15; D gene: TRBD2; J gene: TRBJ2-7; clone size: -; V gene: TRBV7-8; CDR3 DNA: TGTGCCAGCAGCTTTTTATGGCGGGGGGCATACGAGCAGTACTTC; CDR3 protein: CASSFLWRGAYEQYF
CDR3 length: 16; D gene: TRBD2; J gene: TRBJ2-4; clone size: -; V gene: TRBV27; CDR3 DNA: TGTGCCAGCAGTTCGTTACTAGCGGGGGTTATAAACATTCAGTACTTC; CDR3 protein: CASSSLLAGVINIQYF
CDR3 length: 16; D gene: -; J gene: TRBJ1-5; clone size: many; V gene: TRBV4-1; CDR3 DNA: TGCGCCAGCAGCCAGAACAAAAATCAGGGCAATCAGCCCCAGCATTTT; CDR3 protein: CASSQNKNQGNQPQHF
CDR3 length: 15; D gene: -; J gene: TRBJ1-5; clone size: few; V gene: TRBV7-9; CDR3 DNA: TGTGCCAGCAGCCCCTCTGGACGGCGGAGTCAGCCCCAGCATTTT; CDR3 protein: CASSPSGRRSQPQHF
CDR3 length: 14; D gene: -; J gene: TRBJ2-3; clone size: few; V gene: TRBV10-1; CDR3 DNA: TGCGCCAGCAGTGCGGGAACGGTAACAGATACGCAGTATTTT; CDR3 protein: CASSAGTVTDTQYF
CDR3 length: 14; D gene: -; J gene: TRBJ2-1; clone size: -; V gene: TRBV5-1; CDR3 DNA: TGCGCCAGCATGTCTCAAGGAGCGTACAATGAGCAGTTCTTC; CDR3 protein: CASMSQGAYNEQFF
CDR3 length: 15; D gene: TRBD2; J gene: TRBJ2-3; clone size: many; V gene: TRBV9; CDR3 DNA: TGTGCCAGCAGCCCCCTCAGCGGGGAGGTCATTACGCAGTATTTT; CDR3 protein: CASSPLSGEVITQYF
CDR3 length: 13; D gene: -; J gene: TRBJ2-3; clone size: few; V gene: TRBV19; CDR3 DNA: TGTGCCAGTAGTATCCGACCCGGAGATACGCAGTATTTT; CDR3 protein: CASSIRPGDTQYF
CDR3 length: 19; D gene: TRBD1; J gene: TRBJ2-1; clone size: many; V gene: TRBV4-3; CDR3 DNA: TGCGCCAGCAGCCAAGACCCCAGCGGAACAGGGGGTACCGACAATGAGCAGTTCTTC; CDR3 protein: CASSQDPSGTGGTDNEQFF
CDR3 length: 14; D gene: -; J gene: TRBJ1-5; clone size: few; V gene: TRBV20-1; CDR3 DNA: TGCAGTGCTAGTAAGGGGTTAAGCAATCAGCCCCAGCATTTT; CDR3 protein: CSASKGLSNQPQHF
CDR3 length: 15; D gene: -; J gene: TRBJ1-1; clone size: many; V gene: TRBV4-1; CDR3 DNA: TGCGCCAGCAGCCAAGAACGACTCGTTATAGCTGAAGCTTTCTTT; CDR3 protein: CASSQERLVIAEAFF
CDR3 length: 16; D gene: TRBD2; J gene: TRBJ2-7; clone size: -; V gene: TRBV7-2; CDR3 DNA: TGTGCCAGCACCCCTTTTCTGGGTAGCGGGGGAATTGAGCAGTACTTC; CDR3 protein: CASTPFLGSGGIEQYF
CDR3 length: 20; D gene: -; J gene: TRBJ1-5; clone size: -; V gene: TRBV20-1; CDR3 DNA: TGCAGTGCTAGAGATAGTTCCCAGCATACAGGGCTTTATAGCAATCAGCCCCAGCATTTT; CDR3 protein: CSARDSSQHTGLYSNQPQHF
CDR3 length: 15; D gene: TRBD1; J gene: TRBJ2-7; clone size: few; V gene: TRBV2; CDR3 DNA: TGTGCCAGCAGTGCGAGGGACAGGGTCGATTACGAGCAGTACTTC; CDR3 protein: CASSARDRVDYEQYF
CDR3 length: 14; D gene: -; J gene: TRBJ1-5; clone size: few; V gene: TRBV5-5; CDR3 DNA: TGTGCCAGCAGCCAGGGGTTTCTCAATCAGCCCCAGCATTTT; CDR3 protein: CASSQGFLNQPQHF